The present entry profiles one TCR beta chain with its context. The J segment lost 5 bases and the V segment lost 5 bases, leaving 7 bases of the junction unmatched. The CDR3 runs to 14 residues. Germline V gene sequence: CDR1 MNHEY, CDR2 SMNVEV (reference sequence). Enrollees, roughly 18 to 89 years old, lived in 24 US areas. These data originate in a study of blood T cell repertoires in COVID-19. The overall study: The analysed material was cDNA or gDNA that came from T cells, B-cell-depleted T cells, or PBMCs.

TCRdb's table, derived via immunoSEQ multiplex PCR, lists solely in-frame clones and lacks some. The sample records roughly 190,000 clones, approximately 86% being singletons. The clonotype comes from a woman in her 30s who had recovered from COVID-19. Specimen: PBMCs or T cells enriched from blood (not recorded which). The chain employs TRBV27 and TRBJ1-2; TRBD1 matches at 8 bases. The CDR3 region is CASSRQGLSYGYTF. CDR3 nucleotide sequence: TGTGCCAGCAGTAGACAGGGGCTGAGTTATGGCTACACCTTC.